The 24 T cell receptor beta chains below all came from one sample that was sequenced in a study of OX40 agonist ivuxolimab in advanced cancers. Method: immunoSEQ multiplex PCR; TCRdb's copy keeps in-frame clones and lacks some. The sample yields tens of thousands of clones, about 90% seen once. The material was CD4+ or CD8+ T cells sorted from blood, obtained in a trial of the OX40 agonist ivuxolimab. The receptors originated from an adult with an advanced solid tumor such as melanoma, head and neck, liver or kidney cancer.

The rearrangement uses TRBV2 and TRBJ2-6; the D gene could be TRBD1 or TRBD2 (6 bases each). Germline CDR1 reads SNHLY; CDR2 reads FYNNEI. V dropped 2 bases and J dropped 0 bases, with 14 bases sitting between them. The CDR3 consists of 18 residues. For the CDR3, the DNA is TGTGCCAGCAGTGAATATGCGGGACACTACTCTGGGGCCAACGTCCTGACTTTC. This sequence encodes CASSEYAGHYSGANVLTF.

This clone was seen a handful of times. The chain uses TRBV10-3 and TRBJ2-7; D perhaps matches TRBD2 (6 bases). This CDR3 comprises 13 residues. V was clipped by 7 bases and J by 5 bases, with 15 bases between them. The germline CDR1 and CDR2 sequences are ENHRY and SYGVKD. The CDR3 loop reads CAIISPGDNEQYF. CDR3 coding DNA: TGTGCCATCATCAGTCCGGGGGATAACGAGCAGTACTTC.

The chain uses TRBV6-1 and TRBJ2-3; no clear D. Germline assignment: CDR1 MNHNS and CDR2 SASEGT. This CDR3 contains 14 residues. Trimming took 6 bases from V and 2 from J, leaving 12 bases between them. The CDR3 sequence: CASSLGSFTDTQYF. For the CDR3, the DNA is TGTGCCAGCAGCTTGGGGTCTTTCACAGATACGCAGTATTTT.

The rearrangement uses TRBV6-5 and TRBJ2-2; D might be TRBD1 (6 bases). This CDR3 region has 14 residues. The V and J ends lost 7 bases and 4 bases respectively, with 13 bases between them. The germline gives CDR1 MNHEY, CDR2 SVGAGI. The CDR3 reads CASIRLQGTGELFF. The CDR3 nucleotides are TGTGCCAGCATCAGATTACAGGGCACCGGGGAGCTGTTTTTT.

The chain has TRBV6-5 and TRBJ2-5; possibly TRBD2 for D (5 bases). The CDR3 runs 11 residues. V lost 5 bases and J lost 6, with 7 bases in between. Germline V gives CDR1 MNHEY, CDR2 SVGAGI. CDR3 in DNA: TGTGCCAGCAGTCGGGGAAAGACCCAGTACTTC. This codes for CASSRGKTQYF.

The chain carries TRBV4-2 and TRBJ2-7; 11 nucleotides match TRBD2. The CDR3 loop spans 12 amino acids. J gave up 7 bases and V 9 bases, and 5 bases lay outside the gene matches. Germline CDR1 is LGHNA and CDR2 is YNFKEQ. CDR3 loop: CASGTSGREQYF. The CDR3, as DNA: TGTGCCAGTGGGACTAGCGGACGAGAGCAGTACTTC.

The chain combines TRBV29-1 with TRBJ2-7; 8 bases fit TRBD1. This CDR3 is built from 14 residues. Germline V gene data show CDR1 as SQVTM and CDR2 as ANQGSEA. V dropped 6 bases and J dropped 2; count of bases not matched to a gene: 9. The CDR3 sequence: CSVVDRGTTYEQYF. In DNA, the CDR3 is TGCAGCGTGGTAGACAGGGGTACCACCTACGAGCAGTACTTC.

In its sample, this clone was seen once. The chain links TRBV11-3 to TRBJ2-7; TRBD2 aligns across 8 bases. Trimming took 3 bases from V and 4 from J; bases not matched to a gene: 5. The germline V gene has CDR1 SGHNT and CDR2 YENEEA. This CDR3 contains 14 residues. CDR3 bases: TGTGCCAGCAGCTTTGGCCGGGAGGGTTACGAGCAGTACTTC. It specifies CASSFGREGYEQYF.

The chain carries TRBV9 and TRBJ2-3; 8 nucleotides line up with TRBD2. CDR3 size: 16 residues. Germline-derived CDR1 and CDR2 are SGDLS and YYNGEE. The ends lost 3 bases at V and 3 bases at J; junction bases unmatched: 9. CDR3: CASSATGTRRTDTQYF. In DNA form, the CDR3 reads TGTGCCAGCAGCGCAACCGGGACTAGGAGAACAGATACGCAGTATTTT.

The V and J genes are TRBV5-4 and TRBJ1-2; TRBD1 aligns across 8 bases. Trimming at V came to 0 bases and at J to 7 bases, leaving 2 bases not matched to a gene. Germline V gene data show CDR1 as SGHNT and CDR2 as YYREEE (reference sequence). This CDR3 contains 13 residues. For the CDR3, the DNA is TGTGCCAGCAGCTTGGAAACAGGGGGTGGCTACACCTTC. It yields the protein CASSLETGGGYTF.

This chain links TRBV23-1 with TRBJ2-7; D perhaps matches TRBD1 (6 bases). TRBV23-1 is given ORF status, its function remaining uncertain. The CDR3 runs to 17 residues. The germline V and J ends were trimmed by 8 bases and 3 bases, with 26 bases remaining between them. Here the CDR3 DNA reads TGCGCCAGCTGCCTGGGGGCTTCCGACTCTCCAGACTACGAGCAGTACTTC. It yields the protein CASCLGASDSPDYEQYF.

The chain is built from TRBV18 and TRBJ2-5; tentative D call: TRBD2 (5 bases). The germline gives CDR1 KGHSH, CDR2 LQKENI. CDR3 length: 15 residues. Between the trimmed V and J ends, which lost 3 bases and 5 bases, there was a span of 16 bases. The DNA for the CDR3 is TGTGCCAGCTCACCGGGATGGGAGCCTCACGAGACCCAGTACTTC. Its protein is CASSPGWEPHETQYF. Together with reference TRBV18 and TRBJ2-5, the CDR3 gives the full variable domain: NAGVMQNPRHLVRRRGQEARLRCSPMKGHSHVYWYRQLPEEGLKFMVYLQKENIIDESGMPKERFSAEFPKEGPSILRIQQVVRGDSAAYFCASSPGWEPHETQYFGPGTRLLVL.

This chain joins TRBV9 and TRBJ2-7; possibly TRBD2 for D (7 bases). The length of the CDR3 is 16 residues. In germline, CDR1 is SGDLS, CDR2 YYNGEE. Trimming left V 3 bases short and J 3 bases short, with 19 bases between. In nucleotides, the CDR3 is TGTGCCAGCAGCGCATCAGGAGGGGGAGGGGTCTACGAGCAGTACTTC. Its protein product is CASSASGGGGVYEQYF.

The chain links TRBV18 to TRBJ1-1; D unresolved. In germline, CDR1 is KGHSH, CDR2 LQKENI. The CDR3 covers 13 residues. The V and J ends lost 1 base and 5 bases respectively, with 8 bases between them. The CDR3 coding sequence is TGTGCCAGCTCACCACTCGAAGGGACTGAAGCTTTCTTT. It yields the protein CASSPLEGTEAFF.

The chain recombines TRBV4-1 with TRBJ2-3, with D maybe TRBD2 (5 bases). V lost 7 bases and J 0 bases, leaving 14 bases between the germline ends. Germline lookup yields CDR1 MGHRA and CDR2 YSYEKL. The CDR3 is made up of 15 amino acids. CDR3 in amino acids: CASTGAGLSTDTQYF. CDR3 nucleotides: TGCGCCAGCACAGGTGCGGGCCTCAGCACAGATACGCAGTATTTT.

The genes are TRBV11-3 and TRBJ1-1; D unclear. V lost 1 base, J lost 7 bases, and 10 bases lay in between. The CDR3 runs to 13 residues. Germline-derived CDR1 and CDR2 are SGHNT and YENEEA. CDR3 DNA: TGTGCCAGCAGCTTAGTTGCCCCCCTTGAAGCTTTCTTT. Amino acids: CASSLVAPLEAFF.

This sequence joins TRBV28 and TRBJ1-5, with D unresolved. This CDR3 has 15 amino acids. Trimming left V 2 bases short and J 1 base short, with 9 bases between. The germline V gene has CDR1 MDHEN and CDR2 SYDVKM. CDR3 nucleotide sequence: TGTGCCAGCAGTTTAGGAGGTCGAAGCAATCAGCCCCAGCATTTT. Encoded protein: CASSLGGRSNQPQHF.

The chain couples TRBV7-9 to TRBJ2-2; D unclear. The CDR3 length is 14 residues. Germline CDR1 SEHNR, CDR2 FQNEAQ (reference sequence). Trimming stripped 4 bases from V and 1 base from J, with 7 bases between. DNA for the CDR3: TGTGCCAGCAGCTGGAATGTGAACACCGGGGAGCTGTTTTTT. This codes for CASSWNVNTGELFF.

The rearrangement joins TRBV6-1 to TRBJ2-3; the D gene is possibly TRBD1 (5 bases). CDR3 length: 15 residues. Germline values: CDR1 MNHNS, CDR2 SASEGT. Trimming pared 7 bases from V and 4 bases from J, leaving 18 bases between. CDR3 residues: CASNWGSARADTQYF. DNA of the CDR3: TGTGCCAGCAATTGGGGCTCAGCACGTGCAGATACGCAGTATTTT.

This chain links TRBV13 with TRBJ2-7; D remains unclear. The CDR3 extends over 12 amino acids. V dropped 4 bases and J dropped 0 bases, with 4 bases sitting between them. Germline CDR1 reads PRHDT; CDR2 reads FYEKMQ (reference sequence). The CDR3 loop is CASSSSSYEQYF. The CDR3 nucleotides are TGTGCCAGCAGCTCGAGCTCCTACGAGCAGTACTTC.

With respect to this clone: This same CDR3 is encoded by further DNA sequences in the sample. The chain combines TRBV28 with TRBJ1-1; no reliable D call. The CDR3 spans 11 residues. Germline-derived CDR1 and CDR2 are MDHEN and SYDVKM. V lost 4 bases and J lost 3, with 3 bases in between. The CDR3 DNA reads as TGTGCCAGCAGTTCTTACACTGAAGCTTTCTTT. It translates to CASSSYTEAFF.

The CDR3 coding sequence is TGTGCCAGCAGTGACACCTGGACTAGCGGGAGCCTCTACAATGAGCAGTTCTTC. The encoded protein is CASSDTWTSGSLYNEQFF. The chain has TRBV6-4 and TRBJ2-1, with 13 bases that match TRBD2. J gave up 3 bases and V 2 bases, and 7 bases lay outside the gene matches. This CDR3 is built from 18 residues. Germline CDR1 reads MRHNA; CDR2 reads SNTAGT.

Only a few counts were recorded for this clone. V is TRBV7-8 and J is TRBJ2-3, with 12 bases fitting TRBD1. This CDR3 has 18 residues. The trim removed 5 bases at V and 7 bases at J, leaving 16 bases unmatched. Germline values: CDR1 SGHVS, CDR2 FQNEAQ. CDR3 DNA: TGTGCCAGCAGCCAGAGGGTGCTTGGGACAGGGGGCGGTAATACGCAGTATTTT. As protein: CASSQRVLGTGGGNTQYF.

V usage is TRBV28 and J usage is TRBJ1-4; D is unresolved. This CDR3 spans 14 amino acids. V gave up 8 bases and J gave up 0 bases, with 10 bases separating them. The germline V gene has CDR1 MDHEN and CDR2 SYDVKM. CDR3 residues: CASGSPATNEKLFF. The CDR3 DNA reads as TGTGCCAGCGGGAGCCCCGCAACTAATGAAAAACTGTTTTTT.